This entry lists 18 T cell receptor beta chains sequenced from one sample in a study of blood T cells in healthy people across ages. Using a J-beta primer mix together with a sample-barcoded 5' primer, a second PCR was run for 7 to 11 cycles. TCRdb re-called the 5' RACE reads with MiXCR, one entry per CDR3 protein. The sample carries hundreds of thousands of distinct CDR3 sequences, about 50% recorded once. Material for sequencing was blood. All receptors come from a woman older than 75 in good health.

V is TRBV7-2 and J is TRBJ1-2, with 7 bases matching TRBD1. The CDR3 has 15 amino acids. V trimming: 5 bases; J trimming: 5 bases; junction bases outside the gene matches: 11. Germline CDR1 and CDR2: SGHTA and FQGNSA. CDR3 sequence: CASSRIGEQGYGYTF. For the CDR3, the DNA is TGTGCCAGCAGCCGCATCGGGGAACAGGGGTATGGCTACACCTTC.

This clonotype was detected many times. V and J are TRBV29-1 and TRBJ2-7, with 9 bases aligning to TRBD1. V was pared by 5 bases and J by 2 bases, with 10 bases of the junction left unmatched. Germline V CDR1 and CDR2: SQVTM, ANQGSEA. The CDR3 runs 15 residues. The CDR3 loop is CSVLRGGQGAYEQYF. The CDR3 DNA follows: TGCAGCGTTCTCCGAGGGGGACAGGGAGCCTACGAGCAGTACTTC.

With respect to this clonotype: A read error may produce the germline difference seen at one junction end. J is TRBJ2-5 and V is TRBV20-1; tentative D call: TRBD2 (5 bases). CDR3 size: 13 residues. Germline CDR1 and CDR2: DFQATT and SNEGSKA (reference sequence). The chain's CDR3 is CSANRGFQETRYF. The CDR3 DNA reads TGCAGTGCTAATCGGGGATTCCAAGAGACCCGGTACTTC.

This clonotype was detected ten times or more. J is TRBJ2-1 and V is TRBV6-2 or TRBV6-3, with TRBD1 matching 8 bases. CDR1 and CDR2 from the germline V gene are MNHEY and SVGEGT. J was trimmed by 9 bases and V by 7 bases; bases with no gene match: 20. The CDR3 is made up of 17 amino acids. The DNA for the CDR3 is TGTGCCAGCAAAGCGGTCCGACAGGGGTTCGTATTTAGTGAGCAGTTCTTC. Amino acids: CASKAVRQGFVFSEQFF.

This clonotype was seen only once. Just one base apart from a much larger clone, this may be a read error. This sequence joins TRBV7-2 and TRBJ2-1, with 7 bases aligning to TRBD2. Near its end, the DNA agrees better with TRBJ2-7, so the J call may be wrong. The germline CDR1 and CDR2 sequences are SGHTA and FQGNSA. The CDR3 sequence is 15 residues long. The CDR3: CAILPSGRIYNEQYF. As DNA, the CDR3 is TGTGCCATACTCCCTTCCGGGAGGATCTACAATGAGCAGTACTTC.

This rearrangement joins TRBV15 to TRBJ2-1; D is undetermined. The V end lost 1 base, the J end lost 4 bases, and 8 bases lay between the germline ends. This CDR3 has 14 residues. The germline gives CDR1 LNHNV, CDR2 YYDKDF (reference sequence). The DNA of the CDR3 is TGTGCCACCAGCAGAGCCTCAACTTACAATGAGCAGTTCTTC. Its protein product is CATSRASTYNEQFF.

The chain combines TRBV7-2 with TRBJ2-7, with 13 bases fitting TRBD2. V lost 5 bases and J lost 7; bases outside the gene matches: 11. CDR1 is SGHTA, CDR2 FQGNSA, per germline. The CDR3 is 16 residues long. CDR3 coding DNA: TGTGCCAGCAGCCCAGTGGGACTAGCGGGACACAATGAGCAGTACTTC. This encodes CASSPVGLAGHNEQYF.

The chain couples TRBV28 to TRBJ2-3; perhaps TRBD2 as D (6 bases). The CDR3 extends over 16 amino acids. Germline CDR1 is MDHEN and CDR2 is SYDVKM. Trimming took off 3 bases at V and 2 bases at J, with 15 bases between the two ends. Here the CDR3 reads CASSFPRTGDTDTQYF. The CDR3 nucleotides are TGTGCCAGCAGTTTCCCCCGCACGGGGGACACAGATACGCAGTATTTT.

The CDR3 DNA reads as TGCGCCAGCAGCCAAGATTGGGCGTTGGGGACAGGGACCTACGAGCAGTACTTC. It is translated as CASSQDWALGTGTYEQYF. The chain couples TRBV4-3 to TRBJ2-7, with TRBD1 identical over 9 bases. After removal of 0 bases from V and 2 bases from J, the junction contained 11 bases not matched to a gene. CDR3 length equals 18 residues. The germline V gene has CDR1 LGHNA and CDR2 YSLEER.

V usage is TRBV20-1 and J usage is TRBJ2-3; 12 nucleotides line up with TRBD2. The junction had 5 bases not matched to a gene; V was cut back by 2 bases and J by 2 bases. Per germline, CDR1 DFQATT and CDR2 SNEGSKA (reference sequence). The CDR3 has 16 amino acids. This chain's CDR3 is CSARRLAGDITDTQYF. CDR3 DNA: TGCAGTGCTAGAAGACTAGCGGGGGACATCACAGATACGCAGTATTTT.

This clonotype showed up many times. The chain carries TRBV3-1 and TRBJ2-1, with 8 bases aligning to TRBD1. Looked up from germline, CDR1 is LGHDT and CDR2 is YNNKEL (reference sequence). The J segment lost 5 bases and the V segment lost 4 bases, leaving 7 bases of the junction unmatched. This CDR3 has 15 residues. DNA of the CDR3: TGTGCCAGCAGCCCCTGGACAGGGAGGAACAATGAGCAGTTCTTC. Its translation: CASSPWTGRNNEQFF.

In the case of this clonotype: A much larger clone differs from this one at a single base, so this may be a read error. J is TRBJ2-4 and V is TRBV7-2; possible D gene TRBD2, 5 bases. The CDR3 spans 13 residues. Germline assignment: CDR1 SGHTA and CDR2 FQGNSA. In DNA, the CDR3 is TGTGCCAGCAGATATAATAGTGAGGGCGAGCAGTGCTTC. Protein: CASRYNSEGEQCF.

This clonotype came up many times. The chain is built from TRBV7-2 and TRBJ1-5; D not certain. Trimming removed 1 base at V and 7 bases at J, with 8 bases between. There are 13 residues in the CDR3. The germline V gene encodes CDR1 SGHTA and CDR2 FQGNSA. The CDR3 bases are TGTGCCAGCAGCTTAGGTCGTGGACAGCCCCAGCATTTT. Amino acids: CASSLGRGQPQHF.

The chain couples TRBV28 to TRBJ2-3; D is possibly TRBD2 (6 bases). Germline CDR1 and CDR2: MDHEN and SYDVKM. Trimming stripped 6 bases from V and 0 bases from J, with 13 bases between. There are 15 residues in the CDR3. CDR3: CASSLAGMSTDTQYF. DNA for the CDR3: TGTGCCAGCAGCCTCGCGGGAATGAGCACAGATACGCAGTATTTT.

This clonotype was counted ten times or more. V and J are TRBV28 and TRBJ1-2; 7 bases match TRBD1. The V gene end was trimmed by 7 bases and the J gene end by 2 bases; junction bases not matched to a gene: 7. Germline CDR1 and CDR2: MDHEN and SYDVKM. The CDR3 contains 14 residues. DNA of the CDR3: TGTGCCAGCACCTCCAGGGGGGAAAACTATGGCTACACCTTC. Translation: CASTSRGENYGYTF.

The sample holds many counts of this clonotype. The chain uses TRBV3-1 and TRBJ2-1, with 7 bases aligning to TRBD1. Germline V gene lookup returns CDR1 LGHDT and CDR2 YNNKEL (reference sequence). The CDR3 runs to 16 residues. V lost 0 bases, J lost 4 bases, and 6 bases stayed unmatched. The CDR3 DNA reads TGTGCCAGCAGCCAAGACTGGGACAGAGTTTACAATGAGCAGTTCTTC. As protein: CASSQDWDRVYNEQFF.

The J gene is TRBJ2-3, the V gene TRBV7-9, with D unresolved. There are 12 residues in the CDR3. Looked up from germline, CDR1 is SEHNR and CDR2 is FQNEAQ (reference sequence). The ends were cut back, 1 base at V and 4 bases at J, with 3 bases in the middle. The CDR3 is CASSLEPDTQYF. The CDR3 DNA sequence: TGTGCCAGCAGCTTAGAGCCAGATACGCAGTATTTT.

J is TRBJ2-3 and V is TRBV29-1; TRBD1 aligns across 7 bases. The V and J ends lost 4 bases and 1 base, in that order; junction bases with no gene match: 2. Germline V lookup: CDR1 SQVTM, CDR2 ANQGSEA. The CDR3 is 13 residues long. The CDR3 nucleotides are TGCAGCGTTGGGACAGGCGGCACAGATACGCAGTATTTT. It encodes CSVGTGGTDTQYF.